This TCR beta chain was sequenced in a study of blood T cell repertoires in COVID-19. Study context: Samples representing acute and convalescent COVID-19 were sourced from the United States, Italy and Spain.

Deletions cut 5 bases from V and 7 bases from J, with 19 bases between. CDR3 size: 15 residues. Germline CDR1 LNHDA, CDR2 SQIVND (reference sequence). Generated by immunoSEQ multiplex PCR, the TCRdb table keeps only in-frame clones and is missing some. The table records about 70,000 clones, 80% of them present only once. This chain joins TRBV19 and TRBJ2-3, with D maybe TRBD2 (5 bases). Sequenced sample: peripheral blood. The clonotype was recovered from a man aged 65 to 85 who had recovered from COVID-19. The CDR3: CASSPGMAPTNTQYF. Written as DNA, the CDR3 is TGTGCCAGTAGTCCCGGCATGGCTCCGACTAATACGCAGTATTTT.